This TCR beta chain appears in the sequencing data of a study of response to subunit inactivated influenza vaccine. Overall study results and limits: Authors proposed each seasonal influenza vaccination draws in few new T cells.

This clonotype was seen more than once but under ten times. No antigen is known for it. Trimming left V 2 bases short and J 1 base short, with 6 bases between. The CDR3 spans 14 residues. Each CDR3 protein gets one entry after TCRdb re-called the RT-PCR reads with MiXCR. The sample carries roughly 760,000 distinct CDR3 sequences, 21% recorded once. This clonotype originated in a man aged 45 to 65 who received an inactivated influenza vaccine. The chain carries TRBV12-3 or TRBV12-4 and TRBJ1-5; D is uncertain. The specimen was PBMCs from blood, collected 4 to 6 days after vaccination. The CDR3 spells CASSLLQSNQPQHF. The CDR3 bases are TGTGCCAGCAGTTTATTACAGAGCAATCAGCCCCAGCATTTT.